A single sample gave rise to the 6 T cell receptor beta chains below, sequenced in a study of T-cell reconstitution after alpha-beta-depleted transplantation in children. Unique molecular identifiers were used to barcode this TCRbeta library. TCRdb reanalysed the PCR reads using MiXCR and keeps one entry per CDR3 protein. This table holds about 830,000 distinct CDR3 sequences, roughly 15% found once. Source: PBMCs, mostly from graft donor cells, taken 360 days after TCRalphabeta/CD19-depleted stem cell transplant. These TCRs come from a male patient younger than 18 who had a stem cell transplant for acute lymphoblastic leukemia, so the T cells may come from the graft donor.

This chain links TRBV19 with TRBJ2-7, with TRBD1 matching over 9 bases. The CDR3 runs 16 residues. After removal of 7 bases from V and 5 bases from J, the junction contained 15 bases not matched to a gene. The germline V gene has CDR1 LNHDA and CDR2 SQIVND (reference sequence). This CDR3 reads CASTLSGTGSRNEQYF. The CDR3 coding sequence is TGTGCCAGTACCCTCTCCGGGACAGGGTCAAGAAACGAGCAGTACTTC.

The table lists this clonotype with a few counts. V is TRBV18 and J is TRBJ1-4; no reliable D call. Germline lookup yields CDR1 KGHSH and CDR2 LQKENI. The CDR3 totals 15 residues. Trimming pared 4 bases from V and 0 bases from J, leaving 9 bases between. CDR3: CASSLHKATNEKLFF. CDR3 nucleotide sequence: TGTGCCAGCTCACTACACAAAGCAACTAATGAAAAACTGTTTTTT. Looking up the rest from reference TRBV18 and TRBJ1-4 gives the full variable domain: NAGVMQNPRHLVRRRGQEARLRCSPMKGHSHVYWYRQLPEEGLKFMVYLQKENIIDESGMPKERFSAEFPKEGPSILRIQQVVRGDSAAYFCASSLHKATNEKLFFGSGTQLSVL.

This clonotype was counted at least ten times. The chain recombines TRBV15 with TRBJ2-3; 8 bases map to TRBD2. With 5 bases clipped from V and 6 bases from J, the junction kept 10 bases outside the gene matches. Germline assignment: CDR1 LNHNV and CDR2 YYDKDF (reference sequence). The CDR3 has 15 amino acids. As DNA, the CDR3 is TGTGCCACCAGCCGGGAGGGAGGGGTACTCGATACGCAGTATTTT. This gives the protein CATSREGGVLDTQYF.

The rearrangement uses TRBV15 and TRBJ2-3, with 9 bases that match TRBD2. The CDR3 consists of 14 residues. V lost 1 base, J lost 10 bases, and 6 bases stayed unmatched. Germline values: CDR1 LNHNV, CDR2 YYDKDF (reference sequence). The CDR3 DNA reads TGTGCCACCAGCAGAGGTAGCGGGAGTGGGGCGCAGTATTTT. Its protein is CATSRGSGSGAQYF.

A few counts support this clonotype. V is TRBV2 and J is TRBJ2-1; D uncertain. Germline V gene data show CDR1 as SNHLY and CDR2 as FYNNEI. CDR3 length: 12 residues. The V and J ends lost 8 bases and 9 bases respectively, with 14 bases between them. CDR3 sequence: CASLRPAGEQFF. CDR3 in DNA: TGTGCCAGCCTGCGTCCCGCCGGTGAGCAGTTCTTC. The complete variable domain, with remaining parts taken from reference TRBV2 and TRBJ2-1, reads EPEVTQTPSHQVTQMGQEVILRCVPISNHLYFYWYRQILGQKVEFLVSFYNNEISEKSEIFDDQFSVERPDGSNFTLKIRSTKLEDSAMYFCASLRPAGEQFFGPGTRLTVL.

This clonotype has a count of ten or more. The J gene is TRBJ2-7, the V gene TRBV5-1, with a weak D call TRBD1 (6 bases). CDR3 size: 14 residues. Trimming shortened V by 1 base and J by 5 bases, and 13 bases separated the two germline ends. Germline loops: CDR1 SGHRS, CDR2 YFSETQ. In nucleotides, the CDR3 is TGCGCCAGCAGCTTGAAGGGCAGGGACAACGAGCAGTACTTC. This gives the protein CASSLKGRDNEQYF.